The 18 T cell receptor beta chains given below trace back to one sample, sequenced in a study of cytomegalovirus exposure and HLA in healthy donors. Use of 60 Vbeta and 13 Jbeta primers characterized the PCR. Assay used: immunoSEQ multiplex PCR; TCRdb lists only in-frame clones, some missing. The table includes over 130,000 clones, 66% detected once. Sequencing was performed on PBMCs. The source is a woman between 55 and 75 years old in good health and CMV-seronegative.

The chain uses TRBV27 and TRBJ1-6, with D perhaps TRBD1 (6 bases). The CDR3 length is 18 residues. V was shortened by 11 bases and J by 0 bases, with 23 bases between the two germline ends. In germline, CDR1 is MNHEY, CDR2 SMNVEV (reference sequence). The CDR3, as DNA: TGTGCCCCTAAATTTTACAGGGATCGGGGCTCCTATAATTCACCCCTCCACTTT. Amino acids: CAPKFYRDRGSYNSPLHF.

This clone was recorded a few times. The chain employs TRBV11-3 and TRBJ1-1; D is uncertain. The V and J ends lost 2 bases and 0 bases respectively, with 7 bases between them. Germline V gene sequence: CDR1 SGHNT, CDR2 YENEEA. The CDR3 consists of 14 residues. This CDR3 is CASSLSGLNTEAFF. DNA of the CDR3: TGTGCCAGCAGCTTAAGCGGTCTGAACACTGAAGCTTTCTTT.

This clone was observed a handful of times. The chain combines TRBV7-2 with TRBJ2-3; TRBD2 might be the D (5 bases). Germline V gene data show CDR1 as SGHTA and CDR2 as FQGNSA. V was shortened by 3 bases and J by 1 base, with 8 bases between the two germline ends. The CDR3 loop spans 14 amino acids. CDR3 bases: TGTGCCAGCAGCTTTGACTACCGCACAGATACGCAGTATTTT. The encoded protein is CASSFDYRTDTQYF.

The V and J genes are TRBV5-4 and TRBJ2-1; 11 bases are shared with TRBD2. The V and J ends lost 4 bases and 6 bases, in that order; junction bases with no gene match: 9. Germline CDR1 is SGHNT and CDR2 is YYREEE (reference sequence). The CDR3 is made up of 16 amino acids. In DNA form, the CDR3 reads TGTGCCAGCAGCCCCAGTCTAGCGGGAGGACGCAATGAGCAGTTCTTC. Its translation is CASSPSLAGGRNEQFF.

The V gene is TRBV7-2, the J gene TRBJ2-1; D remains ambiguous. The CDR3 runs 14 residues. Germline-derived CDR1 and CDR2 are SGHTA and FQGNSA. Trimming removed 8 bases at V and 6 bases at J, with 17 bases between. In DNA form, the CDR3 reads TGTGCCAGCGCCCCCGACTCTTCCACCAATGAGCAGTTCTTC. It is translated as CASAPDSSTNEQFF.

This clone was observed a handful of times. This rearrangement joins TRBV18 to TRBJ1-1; 7 positions agree with TRBD1. V was pared by 7 bases and J by 8 bases, with 4 bases of the junction left unmatched. This CDR3 spans 11 amino acids. Germline CDR1 reads KGHSH; CDR2 reads LQKENI. The CDR3 loop reads CASYDRAEAFF. The CDR3 DNA follows: TGTGCCAGCTATGACAGGGCCGAAGCTTTCTTT.

CDR3 protein: CASSQKETQYF. CDR3 DNA: TGTGCCAGCAGCCAAAAAGAGACCCAGTACTTC. The J gene is TRBJ2-5, the V gene TRBV7-6; D unresolved. Trimming stripped 5 bases from V and 3 bases from J, with 4 bases between. CDR1 is SGHVS, CDR2 FNYEAQ, per germline. This CDR3 is built from 11 residues.

This clone showed up just a few times. V gene TRBV11-2 combines with J gene TRBJ2-1, with 8 bases identical to TRBD2. The J segment lost 8 bases and the V segment lost 5 bases, leaving 8 bases of the junction unmatched. There are 14 residues in the CDR3. The V gene's germline CDR1 is SGHAT and CDR2 FQNNGV. In nucleotides, the CDR3 is TGTGCCAGCAGCCCCAGAGGGACTAGAGATGAGCAGTTCTTC. Its translation is CASSPRGTRDEQFF.

J is TRBJ1-1 and V is TRBV28; tentative D call: TRBD1 (5 bases). Trimming stripped 5 bases from V and 0 bases from J, with 13 bases between. CDR1 and CDR2 from the germline V gene are MDHEN and SYDVKM. This CDR3 is 15 amino acids long. CDR3 coding DNA: TGTGCCAGCAGTCTATTACAGGTGGTGAACACTGAAGCTTTCTTT. Amino acid sequence: CASSLLQVVNTEAFF.

This chain joins TRBV2 and TRBJ1-2; 7 bases line up with TRBD1. Germline CDR1 reads SNHLY; CDR2 reads FYNNEI. The CDR3 is 13 residues long. The trim removed 3 bases at V and 4 bases at J, leaving 2 bases unmatched. The CDR3: CASSDRTGYGYTF. CDR3 DNA sequence: TGTGCCAGCAGTGATCGGACAGGCTATGGCTACACCTTC.

J is TRBJ2-3 and V is TRBV19; 10 bases line up with TRBD1. This CDR3 region has 15 residues. After removal of 6 bases from V and 5 bases from J, the junction contained 8 bases not matched to a gene. The germline CDR1 and CDR2 sequences are LNHDA and SQIVND (reference sequence). CDR3 sequence (DNA): TGTGCCAGTAGCCGCAGGACAGGGGGTTTAGATACGCAGTATTTT. Encoded protein: CASSRRTGGLDTQYF.

Concerning this clone itself: One end of the junction does not line up with germline, which may come from a read error. This chain joins TRBV9 and TRBJ1-2; 12 bases match TRBD1. Germline V gives CDR1 SGDLS, CDR2 YYNGEE. This CDR3 comprises 15 residues. The CDR3 region is CASSGGTGGVYGYPF. The CDR3 DNA reads as TGTGCCAGCAGCGGAGGGACAGGGGGCGTCTATGGCTACCCCTTC.

The chain uses TRBV6-5 and TRBJ2-3; D perhaps matches TRBD1 (6 bases). With 5 bases removed from V and 4 bases from J, the gap between germline ends came to 10 bases. The CDR3 is 13 residues long. Looked up from germline, CDR1 is MNHEY and CDR2 is SVGAGI. Written as DNA, the CDR3 is TGTGCCAGCAGTATTAAGGGGGCAGATACGCAGTATTTT. Translation: CASSIKGADTQYF.

V gene TRBV5-1 combines with J gene TRBJ1-2, with D tentatively TRBD1 (6 bases). Germline loops: CDR1 SGHRS, CDR2 YFSETQ. The V gene lost 6 bases and the J gene lost 0 bases, with 15 bases spanning the gap. This CDR3 has 15 amino acids. CDR3 in DNA: TGCGCCAGCACCCGAGAGGGGACACCTAACTATGGCTACACCTTC. Translated, it gives CASTREGTPNYGYTF.

The chain's CDR3 is CASSVGTTNYGYTF. In DNA form, the CDR3 reads TGTGCCAGCAGCGTAGGGACAACTAACTATGGCTACACCTTC. The rearrangement joins TRBV9 to TRBJ1-2, with D possibly being TRBD1 (5 bases). V lost 0 bases to trimming and J lost 0 bases, with 6 bases between them. CDR3 length equals 14 residues. Germline CDR1 and CDR2: SGDLS and YYNGEE.

The rearrangement uses TRBV6-1 and TRBJ2-7, with D perhaps matching TRBD1 (7 bases). Between the trimmed V and J ends, which lost 8 bases and 2 bases, there was a span of 16 bases. There are 14 residues in the CDR3. CDR1 MNHNS and CDR2 SASEGT come from the germline V gene. In DNA form, the CDR3 reads TGTGCCAGCGCAGGGGGGCCCCCAACCTACGAGCAGTACTTC. This translates into CASAGGPPTYEQYF.

The chain carries TRBV11-3 and TRBJ2-5, with 8 bases matching TRBD1. The CDR3 contains 13 residues. Germline values: CDR1 SGHNT, CDR2 YENEEA. V lost 6 bases, J lost 5 bases, and 5 bases stayed unmatched. CDR3 nucleotide sequence: TGTGCCAGCAGTCAGGGGGCGATGGAGACCCAGTACTTC. Translation: CASSQGAMETQYF.

The V and J genes are TRBV5-4 and TRBJ2-1; a possible D gene is TRBD2 (6 bases). CDR3 length: 13 amino acids. Germline-derived CDR1 and CDR2 are SGHNT and YYREEE (reference sequence). V lost 4 bases and J 8 bases, leaving 13 bases between the germline ends. DNA for the CDR3: TGTGCCAGCAGCCCGGGACTGAGGGATGAGCAGTTCTTC. As protein: CASSPGLRDEQFF.